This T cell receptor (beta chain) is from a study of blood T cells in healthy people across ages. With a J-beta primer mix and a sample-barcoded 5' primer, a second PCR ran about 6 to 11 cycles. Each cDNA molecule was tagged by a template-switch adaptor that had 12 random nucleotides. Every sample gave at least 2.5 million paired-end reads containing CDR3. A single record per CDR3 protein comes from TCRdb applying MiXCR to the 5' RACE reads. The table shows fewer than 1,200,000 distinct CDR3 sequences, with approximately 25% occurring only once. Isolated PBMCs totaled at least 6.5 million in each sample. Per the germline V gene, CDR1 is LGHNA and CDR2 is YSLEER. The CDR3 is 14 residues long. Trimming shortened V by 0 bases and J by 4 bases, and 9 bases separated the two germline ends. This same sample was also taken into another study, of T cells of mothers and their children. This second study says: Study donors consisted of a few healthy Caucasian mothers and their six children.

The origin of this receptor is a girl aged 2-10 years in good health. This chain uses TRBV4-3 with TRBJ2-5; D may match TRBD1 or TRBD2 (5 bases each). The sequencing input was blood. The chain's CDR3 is CASSQDLGVETQYF. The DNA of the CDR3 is TGCGCCAGCAGCCAAGATCTGGGGGTAGAGACCCAGTACTTC.